This T cell receptor beta chain stems from a study of blood T cell repertoires in COVID-19. Study-level information: Acute and convalescent COVID-19 specimens originated in the United States, Italy and Spain.

Using immunoSEQ multiplex PCR, the repertoire was profiled, and TCRdb retains in-frame clones only, with some absent. The table lists approximately 120,000 clones, around three quarters of them singletons. The CDR3 has 17 residues. V lost 5 bases to trimming and J lost 0 bases; unmatched junction nucleotides: 10. Germline V gives CDR1 MNHNY, CDR2 SVGAGI (reference sequence). Material for sequencing was peripheral blood. This clonotype was sampled from a human donor in a cohort sampled during active or convalescent COVID-19. The genes are TRBV6-6 and TRBJ1-1; the match to TRBD1 covers 9 bases. The CDR3 is CASSPGQGFHMNTEAFF. The CDR3 DNA sequence: TGTGCCAGCAGTCCGGGACAGGGATTTCACATGAACACTGAAGCTTTCTTT.